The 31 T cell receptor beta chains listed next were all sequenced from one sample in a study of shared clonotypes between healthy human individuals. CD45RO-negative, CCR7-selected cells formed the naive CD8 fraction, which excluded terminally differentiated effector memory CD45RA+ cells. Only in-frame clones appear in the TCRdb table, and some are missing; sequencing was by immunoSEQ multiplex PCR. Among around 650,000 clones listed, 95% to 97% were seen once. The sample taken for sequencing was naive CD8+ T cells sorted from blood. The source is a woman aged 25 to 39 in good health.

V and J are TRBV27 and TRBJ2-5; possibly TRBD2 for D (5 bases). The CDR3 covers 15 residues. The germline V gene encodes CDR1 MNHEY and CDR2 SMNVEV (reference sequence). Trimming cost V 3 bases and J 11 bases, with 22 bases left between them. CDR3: CASSLVSRTPLAQYF. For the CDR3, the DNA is TGTGCCAGCAGTTTGGTCTCCAGGACTCCCCTCGCGCAGTACTTC.

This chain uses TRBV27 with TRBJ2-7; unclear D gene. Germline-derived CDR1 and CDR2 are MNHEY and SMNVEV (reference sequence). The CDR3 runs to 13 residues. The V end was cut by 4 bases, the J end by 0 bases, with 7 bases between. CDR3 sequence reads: CASSWRSSYEQYF. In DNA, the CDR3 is TGTGCCAGCAGTTGGCGGAGCTCCTACGAGCAGTACTTC.

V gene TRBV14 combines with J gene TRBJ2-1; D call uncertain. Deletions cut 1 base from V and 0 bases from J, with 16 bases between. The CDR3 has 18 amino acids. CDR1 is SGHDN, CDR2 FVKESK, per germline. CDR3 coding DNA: TGTGCCAGCAGCCAAGCAATGGGGTGGCCATCCTCCTACAATGAGCAGTTCTTC. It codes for CASSQAMGWPSSYNEQFF.

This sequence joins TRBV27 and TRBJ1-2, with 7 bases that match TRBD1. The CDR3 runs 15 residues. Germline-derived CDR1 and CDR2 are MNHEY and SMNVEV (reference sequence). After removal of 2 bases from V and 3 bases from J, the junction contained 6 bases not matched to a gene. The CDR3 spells CASSLGAGGHYGYTF. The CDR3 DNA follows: TGTGCCAGCAGTTTAGGCGCAGGGGGACACTATGGCTACACCTTC.

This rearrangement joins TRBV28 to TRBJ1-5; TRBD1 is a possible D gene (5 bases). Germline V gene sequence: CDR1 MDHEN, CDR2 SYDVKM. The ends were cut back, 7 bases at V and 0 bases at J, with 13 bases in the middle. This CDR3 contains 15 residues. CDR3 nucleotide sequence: TGTGCCAGCACCCTTTTCGGGGGTAGCAATCAGCCCCAGCATTTT. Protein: CASTLFGGSNQPQHF. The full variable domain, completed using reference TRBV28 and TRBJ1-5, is DVKVTQSSRYLVKRTGEKVFLECVQDMDHENMFWYRQDPGLGLRLIYFSYDVKMKEKGDIPEGYSVSREKKERFSLILESASTNQTSMYLCASTLFGGSNQPQHFGDGTRLSIL.

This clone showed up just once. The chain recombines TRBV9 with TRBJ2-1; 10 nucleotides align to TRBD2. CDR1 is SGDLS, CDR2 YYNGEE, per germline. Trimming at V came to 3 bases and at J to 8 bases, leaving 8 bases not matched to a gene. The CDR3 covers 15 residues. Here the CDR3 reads CASSASGRAVDEQFF. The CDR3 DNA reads TGTGCCAGCAGCGCAAGCGGGAGGGCCGTCGATGAGCAGTTCTTC.

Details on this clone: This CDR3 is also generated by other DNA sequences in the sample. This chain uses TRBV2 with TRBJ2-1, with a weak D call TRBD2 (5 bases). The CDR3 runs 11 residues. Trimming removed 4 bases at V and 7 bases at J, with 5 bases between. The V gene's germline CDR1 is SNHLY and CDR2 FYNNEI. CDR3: CASSAGNEQFF. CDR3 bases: TGTGCCAGCAGTGCGGGGAATGAGCAGTTCTTC.

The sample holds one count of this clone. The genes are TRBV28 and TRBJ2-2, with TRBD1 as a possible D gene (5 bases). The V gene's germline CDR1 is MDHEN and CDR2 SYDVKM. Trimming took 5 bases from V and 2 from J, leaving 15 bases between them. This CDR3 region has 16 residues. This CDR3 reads CASSELVTDNTGELFF. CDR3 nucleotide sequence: TGTGCCAGCAGTGAATTGGTGACAGATAACACCGGGGAGCTGTTTTTT.

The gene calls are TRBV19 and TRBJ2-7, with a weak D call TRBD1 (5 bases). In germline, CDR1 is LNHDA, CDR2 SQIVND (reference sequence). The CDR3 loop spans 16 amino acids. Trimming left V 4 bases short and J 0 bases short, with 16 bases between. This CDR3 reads CASSTGDSLLSYEQYF. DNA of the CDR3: TGTGCCAGTAGTACAGGCGACAGCCTACTCTCCTACGAGCAGTACTTC. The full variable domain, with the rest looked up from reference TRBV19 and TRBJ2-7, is DGGITQSPKYLFRKEGQNVTLSCEQNLNHDAMYWYRQDPGQGLRLIYYSQIVNDFQKGDIAEGYSVSREKKESFPLTVTSAQKNPTAFYLCASSTGDSLLSYEQYFGPGTRLTVT.

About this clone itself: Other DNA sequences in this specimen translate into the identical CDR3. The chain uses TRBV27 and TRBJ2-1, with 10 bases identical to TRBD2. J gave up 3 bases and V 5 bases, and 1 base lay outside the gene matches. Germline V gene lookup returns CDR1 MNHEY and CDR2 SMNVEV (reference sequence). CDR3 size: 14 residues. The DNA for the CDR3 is TGTGCCAGCAGTCTAGCGGGAGACTACAATGAGCAGTTCTTC. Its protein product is CASSLAGDYNEQFF.

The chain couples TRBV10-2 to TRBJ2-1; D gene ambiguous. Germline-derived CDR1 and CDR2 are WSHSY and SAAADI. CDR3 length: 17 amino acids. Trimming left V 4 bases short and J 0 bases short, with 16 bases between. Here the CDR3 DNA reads TGCGCCAGCAGTGCCTTCGGAGCAGGCAGCTCCTACAATGAGCAGTTCTTC. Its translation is CASSAFGAGSSYNEQFF.

The CDR3 coding sequence is TGTGCCAGCAGCCCCTCGTTGAGGGCTGGCTACACCTTC. Translated: CASSPSLRAGYTF. V usage is TRBV7-9 and J usage is TRBJ1-2; D unclear. Per the germline V gene, CDR1 is SEHNR and CDR2 is FQNEAQ (reference sequence). V lost 5 bases to trimming and J lost 7 bases, with 14 bases between them. The CDR3 extends over 13 amino acids.

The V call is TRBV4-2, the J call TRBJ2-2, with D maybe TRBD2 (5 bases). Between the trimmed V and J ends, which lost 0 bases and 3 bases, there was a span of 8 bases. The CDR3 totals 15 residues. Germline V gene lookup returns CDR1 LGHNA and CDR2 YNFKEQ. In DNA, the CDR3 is TGTGCCAGCAGCCAAGAGGCCGGGGACACCGGGGAGCTGTTTTTT. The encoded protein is CASSQEAGDTGELFF.

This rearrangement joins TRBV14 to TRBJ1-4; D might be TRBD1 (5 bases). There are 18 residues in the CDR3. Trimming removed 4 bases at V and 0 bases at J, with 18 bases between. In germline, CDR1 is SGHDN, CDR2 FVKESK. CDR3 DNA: TGTGCCAGCAGCCCCGGGGCCCAGATCCATGCAACTAATGAAAAACTGTTTTTT. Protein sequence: CASSPGAQIHATNEKLFF.

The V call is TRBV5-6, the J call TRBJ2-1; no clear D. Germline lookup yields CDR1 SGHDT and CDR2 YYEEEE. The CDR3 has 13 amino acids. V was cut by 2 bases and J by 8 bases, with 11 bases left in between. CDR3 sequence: CASSLSISDEQFF. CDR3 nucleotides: TGTGCCAGCAGCTTAAGCATCTCGGATGAGCAGTTCTTC.

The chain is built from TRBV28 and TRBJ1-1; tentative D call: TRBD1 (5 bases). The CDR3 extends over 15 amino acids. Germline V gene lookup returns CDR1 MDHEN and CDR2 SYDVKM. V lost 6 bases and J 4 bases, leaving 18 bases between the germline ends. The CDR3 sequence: CASSKERGVGTEAFF. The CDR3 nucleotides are TGTGCCAGCAGCAAGGAAAGAGGGGTAGGCACTGAAGCTTTCTTT.

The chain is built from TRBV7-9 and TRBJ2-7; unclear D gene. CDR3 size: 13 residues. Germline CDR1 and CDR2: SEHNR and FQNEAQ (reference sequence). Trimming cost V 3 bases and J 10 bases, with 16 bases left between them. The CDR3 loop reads CASSFLTDQPQYF. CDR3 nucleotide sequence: TGTGCCAGCAGCTTTCTGACCGACCAACCACAGTACTTC. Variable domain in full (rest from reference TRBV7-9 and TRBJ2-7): DTGVSQNPRHKITKRGQNVTFRCDPISEHNRLYWYRQTLGQGPEFLTYFQNEAQLEKSRLLSDRFSAERPKGSFSTLEIQRTEQGDSAMYLCASSFLTDQPQYFGPGTRLTVT.

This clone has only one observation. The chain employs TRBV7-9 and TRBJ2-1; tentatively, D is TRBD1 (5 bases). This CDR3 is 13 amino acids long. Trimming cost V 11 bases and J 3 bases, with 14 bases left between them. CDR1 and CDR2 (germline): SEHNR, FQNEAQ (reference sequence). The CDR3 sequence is CASGWGSYNEQFF. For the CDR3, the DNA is TGTGCCTCCGGCTGGGGCAGCTACAATGAGCAGTTCTTC.

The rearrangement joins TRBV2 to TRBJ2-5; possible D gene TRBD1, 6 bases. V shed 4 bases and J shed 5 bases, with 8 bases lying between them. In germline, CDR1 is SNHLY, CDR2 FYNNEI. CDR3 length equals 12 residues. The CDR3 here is CASSAGVETQYF. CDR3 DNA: TGTGCCAGCAGTGCAGGGGTGGAGACCCAGTACTTC.

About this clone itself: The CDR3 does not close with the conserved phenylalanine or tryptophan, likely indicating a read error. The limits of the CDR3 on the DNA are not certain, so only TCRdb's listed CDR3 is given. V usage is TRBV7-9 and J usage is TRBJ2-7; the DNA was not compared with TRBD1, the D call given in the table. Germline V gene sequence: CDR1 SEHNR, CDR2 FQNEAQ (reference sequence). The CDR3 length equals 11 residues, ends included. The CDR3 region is CASSVCGTGLS.

CDR3 sequence reads: CASSERSGARNTIYF. CDR3 coding DNA: TGTGCCAGCAGTGAGAGGTCGGGGGCCAGAAACACCATATATTTT. This chain connects TRBV6-1 to TRBJ1-3; possibly TRBD1 for D (6 bases). The CDR3 covers 15 residues. Germline V lookup: CDR1 MNHNS, CDR2 SASEGT. V lost 3 bases and J lost 5, with 14 bases in between.

In DNA, the CDR3 is TGCGCCAGCAGCCAAGAAGGAGGGTTGAACACTGAAGCTTTCTTT. Translation gives CASSQEGGLNTEAFF. The rearrangement joins TRBV4-1 to TRBJ1-1; D not resolved. Germline values: CDR1 MGHRA, CDR2 YSYEKL. The CDR3 totals 15 residues. Trimming removed 0 bases from V and 0 bases from J, with 8 bases in between.

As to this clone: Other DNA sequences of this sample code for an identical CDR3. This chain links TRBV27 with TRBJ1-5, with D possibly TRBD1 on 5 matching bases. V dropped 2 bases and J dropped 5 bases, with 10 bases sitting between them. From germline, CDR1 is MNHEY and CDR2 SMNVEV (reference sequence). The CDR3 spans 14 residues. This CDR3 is CASSLRQGDQPQHF. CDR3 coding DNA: TGTGCCAGCAGTTTAAGGCAGGGCGATCAGCCCCAGCATTTT.

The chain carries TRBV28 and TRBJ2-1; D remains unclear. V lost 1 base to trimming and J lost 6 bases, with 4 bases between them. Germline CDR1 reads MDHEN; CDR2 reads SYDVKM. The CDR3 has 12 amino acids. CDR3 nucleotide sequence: TGTGCCAGCAGTTTATTTCTCAATGAGCAGTTCTTC. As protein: CASSLFLNEQFF. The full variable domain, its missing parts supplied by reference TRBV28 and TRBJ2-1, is DVKVTQSSRYLVKRTGEKVFLECVQDMDHENMFWYRQDPGLGLRLIYFSYDVKMKEKGDIPEGYSVSREKKERFSLILESASTNQTSMYLCASSLFLNEQFFGPGTRLTVL.

CDR3 in amino acids: CAISASSSGTTDTQYF. Here the CDR3 DNA reads TGTGCCATCAGTGCCTCGTCTAGCGGGACCACAGATACGCAGTATTTT. This rearrangement joins TRBV10-3 to TRBJ2-3; 9 nucleotides agree with TRBD2. V was clipped by 4 bases and J by 2 bases; unmatched bases: 7. The CDR3 runs to 16 residues. Germline lookup yields CDR1 ENHRY and CDR2 SYGVKD.

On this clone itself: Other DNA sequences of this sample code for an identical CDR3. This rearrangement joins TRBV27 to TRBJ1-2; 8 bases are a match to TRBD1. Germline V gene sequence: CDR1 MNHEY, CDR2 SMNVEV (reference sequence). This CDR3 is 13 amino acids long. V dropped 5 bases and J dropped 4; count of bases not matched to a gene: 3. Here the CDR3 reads CASSPGQGYGYTF. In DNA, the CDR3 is TGTGCCAGCAGTCCAGGACAGGGCTATGGCTACACCTTC.

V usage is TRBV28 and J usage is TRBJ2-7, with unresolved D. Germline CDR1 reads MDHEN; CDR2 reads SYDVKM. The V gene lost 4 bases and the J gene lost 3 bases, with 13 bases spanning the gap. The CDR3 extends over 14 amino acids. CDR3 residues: CASSSRNSYYEQYF. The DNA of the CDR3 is TGTGCCAGCAGTTCCCGTAATAGTTACTACGAGCAGTACTTC.

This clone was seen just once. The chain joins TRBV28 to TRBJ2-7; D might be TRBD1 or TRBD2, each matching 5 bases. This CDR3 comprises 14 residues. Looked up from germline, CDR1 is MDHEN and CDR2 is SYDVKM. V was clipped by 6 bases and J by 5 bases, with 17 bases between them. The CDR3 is CASRGDGHSNEQYF. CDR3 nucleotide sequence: TGTGCCAGCAGGGGAGACGGACATTCGAACGAGCAGTACTTC.

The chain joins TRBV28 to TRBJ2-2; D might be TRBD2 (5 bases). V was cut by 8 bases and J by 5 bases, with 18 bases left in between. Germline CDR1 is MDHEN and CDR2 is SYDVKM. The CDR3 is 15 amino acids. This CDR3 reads CASGLTLTKTGELFF. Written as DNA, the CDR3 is TGTGCCAGCGGACTTACCTTAACCAAAACCGGGGAGCTGTTTTTT.

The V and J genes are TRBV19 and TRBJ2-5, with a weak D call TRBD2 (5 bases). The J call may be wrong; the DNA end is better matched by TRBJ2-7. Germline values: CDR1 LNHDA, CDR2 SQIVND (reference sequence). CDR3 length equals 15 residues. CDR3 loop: CASRPQEDPYYEQYF. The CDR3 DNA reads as TGTGCCAGTAGGCCCCAGGAGGACCCCTACTACGAGCAGTACTTC.

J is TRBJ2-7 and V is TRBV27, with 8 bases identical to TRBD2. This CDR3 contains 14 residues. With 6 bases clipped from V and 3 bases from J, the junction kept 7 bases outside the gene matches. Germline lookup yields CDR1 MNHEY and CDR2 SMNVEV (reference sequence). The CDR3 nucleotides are TGTGCCAGCAGCCGGGGGGGCGATGGCTACGAGCAGTACTTC. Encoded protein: CASSRGGDGYEQYF.